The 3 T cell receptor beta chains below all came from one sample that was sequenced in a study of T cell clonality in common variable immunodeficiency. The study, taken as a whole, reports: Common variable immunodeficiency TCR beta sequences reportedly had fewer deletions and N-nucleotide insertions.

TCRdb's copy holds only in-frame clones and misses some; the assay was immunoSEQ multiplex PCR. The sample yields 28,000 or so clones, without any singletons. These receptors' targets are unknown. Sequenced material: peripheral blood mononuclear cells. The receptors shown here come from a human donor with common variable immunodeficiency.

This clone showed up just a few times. CDR3 loop: CASSQDRNQETQYF. The CDR3 bases that were read are TGTGCCAGCAGCCAGGACAGGAATCAAGAGACC. This chain joins TRBV5-5 and TRBJ2-5; 7 bases fit TRBD1. The CDR3 end falls 3 residues outside the read, so it is completed with the germline J gene. Germline CDR1 is SGHKS and CDR2 is YYEKEE (reference sequence). V gave up 4 bases and J gave up 2 bases; unmatched junction bases: 5. The CDR3 is made up of 14 amino acids.

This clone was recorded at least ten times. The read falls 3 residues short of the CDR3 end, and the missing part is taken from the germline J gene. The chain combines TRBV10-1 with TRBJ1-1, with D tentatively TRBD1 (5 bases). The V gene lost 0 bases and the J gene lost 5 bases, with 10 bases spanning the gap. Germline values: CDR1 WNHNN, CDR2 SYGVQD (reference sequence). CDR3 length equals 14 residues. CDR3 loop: CASSESKGRTEAFF. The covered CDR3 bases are TGCGCCAGCAGTGAGTCGAAGGGGAGGACTGAA.

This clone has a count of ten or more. CDR3 region: CASSKALSGGQETQYF. CDR3 DNA (partial): TGTGCCAGCAGCAAGGCACTAAGCGGGGGGCAAGAGACC. The chain is built from TRBV5-4 and TRBJ2-5, with 9 positions matching TRBD2. The read terminates 3 residues ahead of where the CDR3 ends, so the germline J gene completes it. Trimming removed 4 bases from V and 2 bases from J; junction bases left unmatched: 9. This CDR3 region has 16 residues. Germline loops: CDR1 SGHNT, CDR2 YYREEE (reference sequence).